This T cell receptor beta chain is from a study of HIV-infected children after antiretroviral therapy interruption. Study in general: In continuous treatment, analyzed samples were from weeks 0, 48 and 150.

RNA-based 3' RACE libraries used unique molecular identifiers. TCRdb re-derived calls from the 3' RACE reads in MiXCR, one entry per CDR3 protein. The sample carries fewer than 100,000 distinct CDR3 sequences, under 8% recorded once. This CDR3 region has 17 residues. Treatment denoted: PENTA 11 planned treatment interruption arm or continuous ART arm. This clonotype was seen more than once but under ten times. This TCR was recovered from a pool of human donors with HIV. The sample here was CD45RA+ CD4+ T cells from PBMCs, pooled from several time points, taken from a donor given antiretroviral therapy, either interrupted or continuous. Subset specified: naive CD4+ CD45RA+ CD45RO- T cells. The chain has TRBV21-1 and TRBJ2-1; the table's TRBD1 call for D was not verified on the DNA. TRBV21-1 is listed as a pseudogene. CDR3 sequence (DNA): TGTGCCAGCAGCATAACGGTCGGGGGGCGGCCCTACAATGAGCAGTTCTTC. Translating gives CASSITVGGRPYNEQFF.